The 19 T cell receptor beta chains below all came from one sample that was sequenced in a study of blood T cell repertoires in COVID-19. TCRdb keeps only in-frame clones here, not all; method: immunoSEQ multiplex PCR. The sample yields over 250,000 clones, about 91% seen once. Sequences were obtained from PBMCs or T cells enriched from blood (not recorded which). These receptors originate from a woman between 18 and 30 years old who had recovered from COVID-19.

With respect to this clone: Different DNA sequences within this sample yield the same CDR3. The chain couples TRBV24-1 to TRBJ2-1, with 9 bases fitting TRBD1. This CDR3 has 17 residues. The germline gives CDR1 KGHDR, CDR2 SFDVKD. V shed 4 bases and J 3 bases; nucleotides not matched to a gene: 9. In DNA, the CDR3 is TGTGCCACCAGTGACGAAACCGGGACAGGGAGCTACAATGAGCAGTTCTTC. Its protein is CATSDETGTGSYNEQFF.

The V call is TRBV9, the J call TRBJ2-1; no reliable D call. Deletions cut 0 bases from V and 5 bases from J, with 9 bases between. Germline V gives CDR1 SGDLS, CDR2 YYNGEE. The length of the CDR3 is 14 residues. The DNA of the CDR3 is TGTGCCAGCAGCGTAGCGGGTTCTAACAATGAGCAGTTCTTC. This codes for CASSVAGSNNEQFF.

The CDR3 region is CASSLSRDGNEKLFF. The DNA for the CDR3 is TGTGCCAGCAGTTTATCGCGGGACGGTAATGAAAAACTGTTTTTT. The genes are TRBV27 and TRBJ1-4, with D possibly being TRBD1 (5 bases). CDR3 length: 15 amino acids. CDR1 MNHEY and CDR2 SMNVEV come from the germline V gene (reference sequence). V lost 0 bases to trimming and J lost 4 bases, with 9 bases between them. Full variable domain (outside the CDR3, taken from reference TRBV27 and TRBJ1-4): EAQVTQNPRYLITVTGKKLTVTCSQNMNHEYMSWYRQDPGLGLRQIYYSMNVEVTDKGDVPEGYKVSRKEKRNFPLILESPSPNQTSLYFCASSLSRDGNEKLFFGSGTQLSVL.

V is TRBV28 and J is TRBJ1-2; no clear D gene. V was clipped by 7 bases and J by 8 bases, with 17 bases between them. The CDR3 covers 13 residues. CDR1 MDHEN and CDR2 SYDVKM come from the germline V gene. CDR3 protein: CASTSRGGEGYTF. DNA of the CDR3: TGTGCCAGCACCTCACGGGGAGGAGAGGGCTACACCTTC.

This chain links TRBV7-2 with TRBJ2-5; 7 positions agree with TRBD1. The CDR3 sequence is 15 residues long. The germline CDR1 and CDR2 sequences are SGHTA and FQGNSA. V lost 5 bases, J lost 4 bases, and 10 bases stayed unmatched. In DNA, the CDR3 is TGTGCCAGCAGCCCGGGACAGCCTTACCGAGAGACCCAGTACTTC. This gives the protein CASSPGQPYRETQYF.

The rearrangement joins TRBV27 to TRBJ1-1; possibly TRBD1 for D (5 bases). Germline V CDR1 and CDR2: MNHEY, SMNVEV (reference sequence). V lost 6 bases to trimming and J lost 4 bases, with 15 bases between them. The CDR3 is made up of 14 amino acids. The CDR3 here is CASSRDVGSTEAFF. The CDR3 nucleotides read TGTGCCAGCAGCCGGGACGTCGGGAGCACTGAAGCTTTCTTT.

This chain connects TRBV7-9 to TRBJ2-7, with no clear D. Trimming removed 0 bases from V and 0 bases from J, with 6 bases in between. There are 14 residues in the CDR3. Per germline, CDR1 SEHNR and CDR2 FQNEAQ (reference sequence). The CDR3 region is CASSLAVSSYEQYF. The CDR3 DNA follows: TGTGCCAGCAGCTTAGCGGTTAGCTCCTACGAGCAGTACTTC.

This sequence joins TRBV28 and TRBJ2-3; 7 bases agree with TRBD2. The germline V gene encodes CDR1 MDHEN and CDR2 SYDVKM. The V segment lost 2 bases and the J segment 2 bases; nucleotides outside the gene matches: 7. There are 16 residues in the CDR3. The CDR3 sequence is CASSLIRAGNTDTQYF. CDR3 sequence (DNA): TGTGCCAGCAGTTTAATCCGAGCGGGGAACACAGATACGCAGTATTTT.

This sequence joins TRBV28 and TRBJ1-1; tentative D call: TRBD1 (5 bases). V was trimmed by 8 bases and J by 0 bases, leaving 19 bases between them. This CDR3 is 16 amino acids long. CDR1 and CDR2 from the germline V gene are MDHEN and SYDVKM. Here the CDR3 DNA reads TGTGCCAGCGTTGCCCGTTTAAAGGGGATGAACACTGAAGCTTTCTTT. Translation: CASVARLKGMNTEAFF.

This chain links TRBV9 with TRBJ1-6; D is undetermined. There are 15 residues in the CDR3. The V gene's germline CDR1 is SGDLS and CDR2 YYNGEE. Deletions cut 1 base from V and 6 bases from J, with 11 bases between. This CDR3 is CASSVFPQTNSPLHF. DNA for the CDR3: TGTGCCAGCAGCGTATTTCCACAGACTAATTCACCCCTCCACTTT.

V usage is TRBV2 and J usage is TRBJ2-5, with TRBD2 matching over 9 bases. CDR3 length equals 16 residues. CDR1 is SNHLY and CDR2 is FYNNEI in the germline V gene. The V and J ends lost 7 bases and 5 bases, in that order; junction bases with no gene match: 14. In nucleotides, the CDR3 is TGTGCCAGCAAGGGTAGAACTAGCGGGCTGGATGAGACCCAGTACTTC. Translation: CASKGRTSGLDETQYF.

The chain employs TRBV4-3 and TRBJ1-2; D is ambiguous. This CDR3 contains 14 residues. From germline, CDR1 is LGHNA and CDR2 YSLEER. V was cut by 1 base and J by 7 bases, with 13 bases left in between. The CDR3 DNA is TGCGCCAGCAGCCAAGTAGACTGGTCGGGTGGCTACACCTTC. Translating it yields CASSQVDWSGGYTF.

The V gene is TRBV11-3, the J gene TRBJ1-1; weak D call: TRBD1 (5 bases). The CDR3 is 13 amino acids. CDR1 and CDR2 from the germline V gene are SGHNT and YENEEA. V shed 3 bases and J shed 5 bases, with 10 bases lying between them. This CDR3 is CASSFLKGTEAFF. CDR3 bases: TGTGCCAGCAGCTTTCTGAAGGGGACTGAAGCTTTCTTT.

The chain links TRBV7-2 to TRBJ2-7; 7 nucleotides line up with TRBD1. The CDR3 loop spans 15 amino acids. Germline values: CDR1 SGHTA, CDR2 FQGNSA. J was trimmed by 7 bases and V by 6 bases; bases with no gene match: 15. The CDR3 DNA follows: TGTGCCAGCAGTGAAGTGACAGGGAAGTCGGAGGAGCAGTACTTC. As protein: CASSEVTGKSEEQYF. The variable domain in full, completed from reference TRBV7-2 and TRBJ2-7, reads GAGVSQSPSNKVTEKGKDVELRCDPISGHTALYWYRQSLGQGLEFLIYFQGNSAPDKSGLPSDRFSAERTGGSVSTLTIQRTQQEDSAVYLCASSEVTGKSEEQYFGPGTRLTVT.

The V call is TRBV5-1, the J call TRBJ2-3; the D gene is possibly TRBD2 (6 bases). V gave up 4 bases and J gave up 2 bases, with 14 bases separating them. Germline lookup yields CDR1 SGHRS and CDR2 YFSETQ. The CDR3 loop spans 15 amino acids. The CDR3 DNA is TGCGCCAGCAGCGCGGGACTCTACGACACAGATACGCAGTATTTT. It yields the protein CASSAGLYDTDTQYF.

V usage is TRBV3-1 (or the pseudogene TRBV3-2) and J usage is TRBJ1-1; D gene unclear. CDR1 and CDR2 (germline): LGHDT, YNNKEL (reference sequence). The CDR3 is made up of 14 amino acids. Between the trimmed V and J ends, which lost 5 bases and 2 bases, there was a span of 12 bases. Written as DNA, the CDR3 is TGTGCCAGCAGCGCCTGGGAGGAAAACACTGAAGCTTTCTTT. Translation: CASSAWEENTEAFF.

Here the CDR3 DNA reads TGCGCCAGCAGCGTGGGACTAGCCTATGAGCAGTTCTTC. The encoded protein is CASSVGLAYEQFF. The V call is TRBV5-1, the J call TRBJ2-1; 9 nucleotides line up with TRBD2. Per the germline V gene, CDR1 is SGHRS and CDR2 is YFSETQ. J was trimmed by 8 bases and V by 4 bases; bases with no gene match: 4. This CDR3 contains 13 residues.

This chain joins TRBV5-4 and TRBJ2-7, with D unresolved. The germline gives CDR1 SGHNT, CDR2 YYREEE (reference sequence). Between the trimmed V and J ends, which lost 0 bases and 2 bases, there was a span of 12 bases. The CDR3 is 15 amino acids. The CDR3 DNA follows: TGTGCCAGCAGCTTGGTTGGGCAGGCGACCTACGAGCAGTACTTC. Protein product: CASSLVGQATYEQYF. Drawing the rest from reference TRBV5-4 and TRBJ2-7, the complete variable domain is ETGVTQSPTHLIKTRGQQVTLRCSSQSGHNTVSWYQQALGQGPQFIFQYYREEENGRGNFPPRFSGLQFPNYSSELNVNALELDDSALYLCASSLVGQATYEQYFGPGTRLTVT.

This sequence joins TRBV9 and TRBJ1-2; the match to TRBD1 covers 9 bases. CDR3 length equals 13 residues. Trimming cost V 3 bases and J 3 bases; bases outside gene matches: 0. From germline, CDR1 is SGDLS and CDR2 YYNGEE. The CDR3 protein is CASSGTGDYGYTF. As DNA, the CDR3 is TGTGCCAGCAGCGGGACAGGGGACTATGGCTACACCTTC. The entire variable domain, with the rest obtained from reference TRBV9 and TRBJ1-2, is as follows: DSGVTQTPKHLITATGQRVTLRCSPRSGDLSVYWYQQSLDQGLQFLIQYYNGEERAKGNILERFSAQQFPDLHSELNLSSLELGDSALYFCASSGTGDYGYTFGSGTRLTVV.